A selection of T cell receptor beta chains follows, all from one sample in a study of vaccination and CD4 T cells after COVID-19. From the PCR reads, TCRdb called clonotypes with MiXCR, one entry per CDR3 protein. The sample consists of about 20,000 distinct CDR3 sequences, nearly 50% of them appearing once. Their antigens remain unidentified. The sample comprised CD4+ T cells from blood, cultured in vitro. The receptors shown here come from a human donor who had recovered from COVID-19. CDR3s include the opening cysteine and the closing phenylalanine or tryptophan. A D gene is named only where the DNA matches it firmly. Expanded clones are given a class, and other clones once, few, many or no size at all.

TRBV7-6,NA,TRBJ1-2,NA,CASSSDGTTSYTF,TGTGCCAGCAGCTCGGACGGGACGACGAGCTACACCTTC
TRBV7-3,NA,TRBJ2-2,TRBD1,CASSRSQGASTGELFF,TGTGCCAGCAGCCGTTCACAGGGGGCTAGCACCGGGGAGCTGTTTTTT
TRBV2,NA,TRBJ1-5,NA,CASSGNNQPQHF,TGTGCCAGCAGTGGGAACAATCAGCCCCAGCATTTT
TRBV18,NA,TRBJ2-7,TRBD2,CASSPGLVSYEQYF,TGTGCCAGCTCACCGGGACTAGTCAGCTACGAGCAGTACTTC
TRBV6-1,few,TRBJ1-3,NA,CASRRTNSGNTIYF,TGTGCCAGCAGGCGTACCAACTCTGGAAACACCATATATTTT
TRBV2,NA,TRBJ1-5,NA,CASSGSGYSNQPQHF,TGTGCCAGCAGTGGTTCAGGGTATAGCAATCAGCCCCAGCATTTT
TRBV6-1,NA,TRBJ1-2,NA,CASSRGYGYTF,TGTGCCAGCAGCCGTGGCTATGGCTACACCTTC
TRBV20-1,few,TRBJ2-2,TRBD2,CSARDKRGASNTGELFF,TGCAGTGCTAGAGATAAGCGGGGGGCGTCGAACACCGGGGAGCTGTTTTTT
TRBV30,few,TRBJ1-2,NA,CAWSNKGYGYTF,TGTGCCTGGAGTAACAAGGGGTATGGCTACACCTTC
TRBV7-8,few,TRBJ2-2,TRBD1,CASSRRDRGNTGELFF,TGTGCCAGCAGCCGTAGGGACAGGGGCAACACCGGGGAGCTGTTTTTT
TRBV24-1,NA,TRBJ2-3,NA,CATSDLQDTQYF,TGTGCCACCAGTGATTTGCAGGATACGCAGTATTTT
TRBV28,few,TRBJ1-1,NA,CASSFHGGTEAFF,TGTGCCAGCAGTTTTCACGGAGGCACTGAAGCTTTCTTT
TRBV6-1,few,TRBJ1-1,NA,CASVPPPGAFF,TGTGCCAGCGTTCCCCCCCCTGGGGCTTTCTTT
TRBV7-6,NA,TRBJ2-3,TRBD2,CASSLGQRELADTQYF,TGTGCCAGCAGCTTAGGACAGCGGGAGTTGGCAGATACGCAGTATTTT
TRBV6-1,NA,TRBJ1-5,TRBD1,CASTAQGIGNQPQHF,TGTGCCAGCACCGCACAGGGGATCGGCAATCAGCCCCAGCATTTT
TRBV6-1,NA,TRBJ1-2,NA,CASSPEAGSGYTF,TGTGCCAGCAGCCCCGAAGCAGGGAGCGGCTACACCTTC
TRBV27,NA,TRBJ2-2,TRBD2,CASSLGASGRGGELFF,TGTGCCAGCAGTTTAGGGGCTAGCGGGAGAGGTGGGGAGCTGTTTTTT
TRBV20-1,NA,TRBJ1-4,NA,CSASSLAAGDEKLFF,TGCAGTGCTAGTTCGTTAGCGGCAGGGGACGAAAAACTGTTTTTT
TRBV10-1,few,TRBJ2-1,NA,CASSETQEHDEQFF,TGCGCCAGCAGTGAGACCCAGGAGCACGATGAGCAGTTCTTC
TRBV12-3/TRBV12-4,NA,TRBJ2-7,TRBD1,CASRLGQGAYEQYF,TGTGCCAGCAGACTGGGACAGGGGGCTTACGAGCAGTACTTC
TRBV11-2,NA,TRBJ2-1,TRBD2,CASSPRTSGSTRKEQFF,TGTGCCAGCAGCCCGCGGACTAGCGGGAGTACCAGGAAGGAGCAGTTCTTC
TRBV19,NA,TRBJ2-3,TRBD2,CATTVGLAGTDTQYF,TGTGCCACTACTGTGGGACTAGCGGGCACAGATACGCAGTATTTT
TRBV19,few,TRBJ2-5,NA,CASSIEGGGPQETQYF,TGTGCCAGTAGTATAGAAGGGGGTGGACCCCAAGAGACCCAGTACTTC
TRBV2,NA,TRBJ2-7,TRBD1,CASSVDREELYEQYF,TGTGCCAGCAGTGTAGACAGGGAAGAGCTGTACGAGCAGTACTTC
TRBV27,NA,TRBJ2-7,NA,CASSPSGGLSYEQYF,TGTGCCAGCAGTCCCTCGGGCGGTCTCTCCTACGAGCAGTACTTC
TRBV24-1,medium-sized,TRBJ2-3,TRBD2,CATSDPGLAGDKGQDTQYF,TGTGCCACCAGTGACCCCGGACTAGCGGGAGACAAGGGGCAAGATACGCAGTATTTT
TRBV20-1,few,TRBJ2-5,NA,CSAETLGAWTQYF,TGCAGTGCCGAAACACTAGGGGCATGGACCCAGTACTTC
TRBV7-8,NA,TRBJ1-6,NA,CASSYRNSPLHF,TGTGCCAGCAGCTACCGAAATTCACCCCTCCACTTT
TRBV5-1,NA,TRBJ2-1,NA,CASSFPQSGPTYNEQFF,TGCGCCAGCAGCTTCCCTCAAAGCGGGCCGACCTACAATGAGCAGTTCTTC
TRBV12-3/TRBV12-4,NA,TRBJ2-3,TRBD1,CASSGQGWDTQYF,TGTGCCAGCAGTGGACAGGGTTGGGATACGCAGTATTTT
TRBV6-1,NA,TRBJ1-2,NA,CASSEGLNYGYTF,TGTGCCAGCAGTGAAGGTCTTAACTATGGCTACACCTTC
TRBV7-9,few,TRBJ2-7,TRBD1,CASSLTGGAYEQYF,TGTGCCAGCAGCTTAACAGGGGGAGCCTACGAGCAGTACTTC
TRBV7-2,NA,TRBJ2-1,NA,CASSSLDRNEQFF,TGTGCCAGCAGCTCCCTAGATCGGAATGAGCAGTTCTTC
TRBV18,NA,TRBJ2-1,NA,CASSPPGGFHNEQFF,TGTGCCAGCTCACCACCGGGGGGCTTTCACAATGAGCAGTTCTTC
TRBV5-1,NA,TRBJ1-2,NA,CASSLEQGSNYGYTF,TGCGCCAGCAGCTTGGAACAGGGAAGCAACTATGGCTACACCTTC
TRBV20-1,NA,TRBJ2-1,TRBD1,CSARDSGPGRGNEQFF,TGCAGTGCTAGAGATTCGGGACCCGGCAGGGGGAATGAGCAGTTCTTC
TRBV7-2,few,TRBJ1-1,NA,CASSLRSVGMNTEAFF,TGTGCCAGCAGCTTAAGGTCAGTGGGAATGAACACTGAAGCTTTCTTT
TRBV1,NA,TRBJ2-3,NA,CTSSLPPGLAGRTPSTDTQYF,TGCACCAGCAGCCTCCCCCCAGGACTAGCGGGAAGGACACCAAGCACAGATACGCAGTATTTT
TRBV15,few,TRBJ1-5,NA,CATSRDKVGVGWVSNQPQHF,TGTGCCACCAGCAGAGACAAGGTAGGAGTTGGATGGGTGAGCAATCAGCCCCAGCATTTT
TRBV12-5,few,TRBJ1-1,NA,CASGPPTLMGALNEAFF,TGTGCTAGTGGACCCCCCACACTGATGGGGGCACTTAATGAAGCTTTCTTT
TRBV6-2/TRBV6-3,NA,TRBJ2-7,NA,CASSYFPGRPYYEQYF,TGTGCCAGCAGTTACTTTCCGGGACGGCCTTACTACGAGCAGTACTTC
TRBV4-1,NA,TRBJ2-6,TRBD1,CASSQVRRGSSGANVLTF,TGCGCCAGCAGCCAAGTACGCAGGGGGAGCTCTGGGGCCAACGTCCTGACTTTC
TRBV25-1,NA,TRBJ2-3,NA,CASSVTGVGTDTQYF,TGTGCCAGCAGTGTCACGGGAGTCGGAACAGATACGCAGTATTTT
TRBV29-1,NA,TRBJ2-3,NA,CSVAGTSTDTQYF,TGCAGCGTTGCAGGGACTAGCACAGATACGCAGTATTTT
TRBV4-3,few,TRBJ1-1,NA,CASSQEWARTEAFF,TGCGCCAGCAGCCAAGAATGGGCCCGCACTGAAGCTTTCTTT
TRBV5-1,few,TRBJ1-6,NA,CASSTMDSNSPLHF,TGCGCCAGCAGCACGATGGACAGTAATTCACCCCTCCACTTT
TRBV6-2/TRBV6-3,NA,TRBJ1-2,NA,CASSYGGNGYTF,TGTGCCAGCAGTTACGGTGGTAACGGCTACACCTTC
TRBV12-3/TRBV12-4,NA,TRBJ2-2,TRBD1,CASRRDRTGELFF,TGTGCCAGCAGAAGGGACAGGACCGGGGAGCTGTTTTTT
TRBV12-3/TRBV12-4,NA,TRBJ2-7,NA,CASSLNGGHGNEQYF,TGTGCCAGCAGTTTAAACGGAGGGCACGGCAACGAGCAGTACTTC
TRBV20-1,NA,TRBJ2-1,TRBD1,CSASQQGAASSYNEQFF,TGCAGTGCTAGTCAACAGGGGGCGGCGAGCTCCTACAATGAGCAGTTCTTC